This record concerns one T cell receptor (beta chain) sequence. Its antigen remains unidentified. TCRdb's table, derived via immunoSEQ multiplex PCR, lists solely in-frame clones and lacks some. The sample lists about 960,000 clones; less than 85% were seen once. The sample originates from a study of shared clonotypes between healthy human individuals. Broader study findings: The four-donor shared clonotypes exceeded non-shared clonotypes in generation probability, with non-shared ones scoring lower.

Adults of Caucasian background living in Nashville, Tennessee made up all donors. Per the germline V gene, CDR1 is SGHTA and CDR2 is FQGNSA. The V end lost 3 bases, the J end lost 8 bases, and 16 bases lay between the germline ends. The CDR3 sequence is 15 residues long. The origin of this receptor is a man between 18 and 29 years old in good health. The chain recombines TRBV7-2 with TRBJ1-4; D is undetermined. The sample consisted of memory CD4+ T cells sorted from blood. The sample's subset: CD45RA-negative fraction. CDR3 loop: CASSLSRGPEEKLFF. The DNA for the CDR3 is TGTGCCAGCAGCTTGTCAAGAGGGCCGGAGGAAAAACTGTTTTTT.